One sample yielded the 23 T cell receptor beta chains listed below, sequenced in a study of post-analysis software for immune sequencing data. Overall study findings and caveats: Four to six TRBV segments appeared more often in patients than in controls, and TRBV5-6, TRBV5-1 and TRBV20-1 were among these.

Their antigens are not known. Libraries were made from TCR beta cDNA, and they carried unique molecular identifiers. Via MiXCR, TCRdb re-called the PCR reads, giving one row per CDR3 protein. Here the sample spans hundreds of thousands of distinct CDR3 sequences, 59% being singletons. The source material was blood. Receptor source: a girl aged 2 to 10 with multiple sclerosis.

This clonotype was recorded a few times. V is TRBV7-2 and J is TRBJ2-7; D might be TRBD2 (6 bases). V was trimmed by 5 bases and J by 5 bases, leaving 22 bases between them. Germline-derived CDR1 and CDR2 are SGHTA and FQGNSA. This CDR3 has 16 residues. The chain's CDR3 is CASSPYSGTALHEQYF. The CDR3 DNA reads TGTGCCAGCAGCCCCTATTCAGGGACTGCCCTCCACGAGCAGTACTTC.

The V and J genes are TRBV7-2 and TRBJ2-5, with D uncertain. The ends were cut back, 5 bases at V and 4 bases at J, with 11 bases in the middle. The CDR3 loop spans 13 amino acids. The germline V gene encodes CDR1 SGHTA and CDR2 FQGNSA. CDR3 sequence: CASSPRSLETQYF. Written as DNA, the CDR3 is TGTGCCAGCAGCCCCCGTAGCCTAGAGACCCAGTACTTC.

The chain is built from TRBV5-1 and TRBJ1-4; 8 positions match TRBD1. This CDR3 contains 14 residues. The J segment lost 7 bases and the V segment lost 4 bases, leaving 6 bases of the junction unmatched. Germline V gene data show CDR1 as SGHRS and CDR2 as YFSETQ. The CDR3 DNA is TGCGCCAGCAGCGGGGGACAGGCTCTTGAAAAACTGTTTTTT. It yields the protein CASSGGQALEKLFF.

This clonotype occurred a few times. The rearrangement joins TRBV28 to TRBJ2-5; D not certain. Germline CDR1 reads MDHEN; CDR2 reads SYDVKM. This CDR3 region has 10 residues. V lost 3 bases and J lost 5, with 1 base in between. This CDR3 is CASSFETQYF. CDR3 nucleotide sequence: TGTGCCAGCAGTTTCGAGACCCAGTACTTC.

CDR3 sequence reads: CSASAGPQNTEAFF. CDR3 coding DNA: TGCAGTGCTAGCGCGGGACCCCAGAACACTGAAGCTTTCTTT. The chain recombines TRBV20-1 with TRBJ1-1, with a weak D call TRBD1 (5 bases). Germline lookup yields CDR1 DFQATT and CDR2 SNEGSKA (reference sequence). This CDR3 is built from 14 residues. Deletions cut 3 bases from V and 1 base from J, with 12 bases between.

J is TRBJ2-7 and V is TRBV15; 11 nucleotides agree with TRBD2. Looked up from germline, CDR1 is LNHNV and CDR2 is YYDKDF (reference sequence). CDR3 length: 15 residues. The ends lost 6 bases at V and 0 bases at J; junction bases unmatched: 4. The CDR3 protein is CATRLAGEPSYEQYF. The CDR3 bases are TGTGCCACCAGACTAGCGGGAGAGCCCTCCTACGAGCAGTACTTC.

CDR3 residues: CASSVQQENIQYF. In DNA form, the CDR3 reads TGCGCCAGCAGCGTACAGCAGGAAAACATTCAGTACTTC. This sequence joins TRBV5-1 and TRBJ2-4, with D unclear. The CDR3 is 13 amino acids. Germline V lookup: CDR1 SGHRS, CDR2 YFSETQ. Trimming shortened V by 4 bases and J by 5 bases, and 10 bases separated the two germline ends.

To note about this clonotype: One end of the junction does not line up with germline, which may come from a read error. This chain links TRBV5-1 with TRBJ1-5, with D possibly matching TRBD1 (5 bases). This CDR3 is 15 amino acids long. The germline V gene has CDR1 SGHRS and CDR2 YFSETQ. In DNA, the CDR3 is TGTGCCAGCAGCTTAGAGGGGTTCGGGAATCAGCCCCAGCATTTT. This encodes CASSLEGFGNQPQHF.

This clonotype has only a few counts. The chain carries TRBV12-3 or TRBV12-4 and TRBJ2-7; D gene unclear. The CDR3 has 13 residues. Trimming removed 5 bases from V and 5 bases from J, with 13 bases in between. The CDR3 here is CASSPLVSNEQYF. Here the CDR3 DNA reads TGTGCCAGCAGTCCCCTAGTTAGCAACGAGCAGTACTTC.

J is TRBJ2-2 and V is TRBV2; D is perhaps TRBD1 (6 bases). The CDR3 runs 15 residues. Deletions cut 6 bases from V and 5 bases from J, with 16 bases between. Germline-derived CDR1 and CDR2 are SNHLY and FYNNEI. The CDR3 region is CASRGLGAGTGELFF. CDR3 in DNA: TGTGCCAGCAGGGGGTTGGGGGCCGGGACCGGGGAGCTGTTTTTT.

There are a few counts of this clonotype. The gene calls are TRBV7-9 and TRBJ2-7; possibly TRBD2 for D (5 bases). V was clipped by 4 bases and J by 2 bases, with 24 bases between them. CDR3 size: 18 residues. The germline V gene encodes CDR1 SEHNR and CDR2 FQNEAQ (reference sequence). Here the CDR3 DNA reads TGTGCCAGCAGCTCCACCGGGGTCCCCAGCGGTCACACCTACGAGCAGTACTTC. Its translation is CASSSTGVPSGHTYEQYF.

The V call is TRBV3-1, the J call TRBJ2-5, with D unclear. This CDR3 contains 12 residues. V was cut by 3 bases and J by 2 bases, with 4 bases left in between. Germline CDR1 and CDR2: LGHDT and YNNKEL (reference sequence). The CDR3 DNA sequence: TGTGCCAGCAGCCATATACAAGAGACCCAGTACTTC. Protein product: CASSHIQETQYF.

The CDR3 DNA reads as TGTGCCAGTAGTACCCGCGGGACAGCCCCCGTGGGAGCTTTCTTT. Translating it yields CASSTRGTAPVGAFF. The rearrangement joins TRBV19 to TRBJ1-1, with 7 bases identical to TRBD1. This CDR3 contains 15 residues. The germline V gene encodes CDR1 LNHDA and CDR2 SQIVND (reference sequence). V dropped 4 bases and J dropped 10; count of bases not matched to a gene: 15.

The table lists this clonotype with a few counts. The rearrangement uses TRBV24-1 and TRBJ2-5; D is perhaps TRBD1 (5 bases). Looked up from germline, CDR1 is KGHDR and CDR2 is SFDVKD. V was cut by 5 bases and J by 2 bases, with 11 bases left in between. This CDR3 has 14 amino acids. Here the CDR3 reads CATSGFQGQETQYF. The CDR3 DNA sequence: TGTGCCACCAGTGGTTTCCAGGGTCAAGAGACCCAGTACTTC.

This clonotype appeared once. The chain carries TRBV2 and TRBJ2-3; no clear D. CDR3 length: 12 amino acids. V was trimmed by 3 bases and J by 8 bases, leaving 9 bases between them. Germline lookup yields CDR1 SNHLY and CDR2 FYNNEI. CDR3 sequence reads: CASSEGWGTQYF. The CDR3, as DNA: TGTGCCAGCAGTGAGGGGTGGGGTACGCAGTATTTT.

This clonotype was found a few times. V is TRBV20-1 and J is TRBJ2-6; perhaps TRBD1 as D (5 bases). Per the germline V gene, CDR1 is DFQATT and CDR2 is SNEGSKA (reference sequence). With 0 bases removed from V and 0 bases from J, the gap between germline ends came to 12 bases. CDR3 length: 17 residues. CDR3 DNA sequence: TGCAGTGCTAGAGATAGAAGACAGCCCTCTGGGGCCAACGTCCTGACTTTC. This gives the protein CSARDRRQPSGANVLTF.

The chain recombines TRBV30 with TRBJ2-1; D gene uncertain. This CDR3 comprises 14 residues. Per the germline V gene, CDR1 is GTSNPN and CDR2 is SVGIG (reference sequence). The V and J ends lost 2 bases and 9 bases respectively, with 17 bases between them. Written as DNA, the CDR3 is TGTGCCTGGAGTCTCTCATTCTTTAGGAGTGAGCAGTTCTTC. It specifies CAWSLSFFRSEQFF.

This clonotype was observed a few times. The CDR3 coding sequence is TGTGCCAGCAGTTACCTAGGGGGGAGCACTGAAGCTTTCTTT. Translating it yields CASSYLGGSTEAFF. This chain links TRBV6-6 with TRBJ1-1, with TRBD1 as a possible D gene (6 bases). V was pared by 2 bases and J by 4 bases, with 11 bases between. This CDR3 has 14 amino acids. CDR1 is MNHNY, CDR2 SVGAGI, per germline (reference sequence).

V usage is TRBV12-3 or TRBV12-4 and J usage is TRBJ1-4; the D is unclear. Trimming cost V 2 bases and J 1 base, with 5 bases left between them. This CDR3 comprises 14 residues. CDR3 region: CASSLSLTNEKLFF. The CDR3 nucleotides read TGTGCCAGCAGTTTATCCCTAACTAATGAAAAACTGTTTTTT.

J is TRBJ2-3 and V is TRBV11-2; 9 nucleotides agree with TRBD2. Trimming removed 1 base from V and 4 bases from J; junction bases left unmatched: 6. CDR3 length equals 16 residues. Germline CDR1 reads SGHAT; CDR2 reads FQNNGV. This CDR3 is CASSLGLAVNADTQYF. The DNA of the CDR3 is TGTGCCAGCAGCTTAGGACTAGCGGTAAACGCAGATACGCAGTATTTT.

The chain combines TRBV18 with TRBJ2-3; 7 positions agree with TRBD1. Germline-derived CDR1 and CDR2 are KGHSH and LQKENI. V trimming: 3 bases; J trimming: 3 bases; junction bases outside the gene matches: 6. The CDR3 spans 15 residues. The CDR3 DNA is TGTGCCAGCTCACCTGACAGGGTTGGGACAGATACGCAGTATTTT. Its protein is CASSPDRVGTDTQYF.

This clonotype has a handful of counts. CDR3 in DNA: TGCAGTGCTAGAGAGGTCTGGTCTAGCGGCAAAGAGACCCAGTACTTC. Translating it yields CSAREVWSSGKETQYF. This sequence joins TRBV20-1 and TRBJ2-5; 7 positions agree with TRBD2. With V trimmed by 0 bases and J by 3 bases, 10 bases remained unmatched. Germline V gene sequence: CDR1 DFQATT, CDR2 SNEGSKA (reference sequence). The CDR3 extends over 16 amino acids.

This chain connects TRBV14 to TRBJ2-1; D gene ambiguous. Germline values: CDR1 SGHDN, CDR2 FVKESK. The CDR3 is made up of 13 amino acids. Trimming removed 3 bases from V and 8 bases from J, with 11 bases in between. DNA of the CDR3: TGTGCCAGCAGCCAGAATCTGGAGTATGAGCAGTTCTTC. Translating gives CASSQNLEYEQFF.